The 12 T cell receptor beta chains in this list originate from one sample, sequenced in a study of CD8 T cells in ankylosing spondylitis (dated by TCRdb to the late 2010s). The method behind the library was 5' RACE. The run used an Illumina HiSeq 2500. TCRdb reworked the public reads: Q25 trimming with fastp, MiXCR clone assembly, productive beta chains retained. Every CDR3 protein is listed once, alongside the most common genes and DNA of its rows. This sample comprises about 42,000 distinct CDR3 sequences, 3.5% to 4% of them detected only once. The ten largest clones represent approximately 4% of the sample. Sequenced material: blood, either unsorted or a sorted T cell fraction (not recorded which). These receptors were obtained from a female donor with ankylosing spondylitis or in good health (not recorded which).

This clonotype has a count of ten or more. The rearrangement uses TRBV9 and TRBJ1-1, with D possibly matching TRBD1 (5 bases). The CDR3 sequence is 15 residues long. V was cut by 4 bases and J by 7 bases, with 20 bases left in between. Germline-derived CDR1 and CDR2 are SGDLS and YYNGEE. The CDR3: CASSTQPGPAGEAFF. The CDR3 coding sequence is TGTGCCAGCAGCACACAACCGGGACCGGCCGGTGAAGCTTTCTTT. Full variable domain (rest looked up from reference TRBV9 and TRBJ1-1): DSGVTQTPKHLITATGQRVTLRCSPRSGDLSVYWYQQSLDQGLQFLIQYYNGEERAKGNILERFSAQQFPDLHSELNLSSLELGDSALYFCASSTQPGPAGEAFFGQGTRLTVV.

This clonotype was counted ten times or more. The chain joins TRBV9 to TRBJ1-6, with D unresolved. Trimming removed 4 bases from V and 7 bases from J, with 12 bases in between. Germline V gene lookup returns CDR1 SGDLS and CDR2 YYNGEE. The CDR3 is 14 amino acids. CDR3 DNA sequence: TGTGCCAGCAGCATTATAAGCGAGAATTCACCCCTCCACTTT. This sequence encodes CASSIISENSPLHF. Combining the CDR3 with reference TRBV9 and TRBJ1-6 gives the whole variable domain DSGVTQTPKHLITATGQRVTLRCSPRSGDLSVYWYQQSLDQGLQFLIQYYNGEERAKGNILERFSAQQFPDLHSELNLSSLELGDSALYFCASSIISENSPLHFGNGTRLTVT.

The table lists this clonotype with many counts. This sequence joins TRBV9 and TRBJ1-3; D not resolved. CDR3 length: 14 residues. The ends were cut back, 0 bases at V and 1 base at J, with 5 bases in the middle. CDR1 is SGDLS, CDR2 YYNGEE, per germline. This chain's CDR3 is CASSVEGSGNTIYF. The CDR3, as DNA: TGTGCCAGCAGCGTAGAAGGATCTGGAAACACCATATATTTT.

This clonotype is classed as medium-sized. The chain has TRBV9 and TRBJ2-1, with 9 bases that match TRBD1. CDR1 is SGDLS and CDR2 is YYNGEE in the germline V gene. The CDR3 is 16 amino acids. The junction had 11 bases not matched to a gene; V was cut back by 4 bases and J by 6 bases. The CDR3 DNA reads as TGTGCCAGCAGCCAAACGGGGGACAGGGAGGGCAATGAGCAGTTCTTC. Residues: CASSQTGDREGNEQFF.

This clonotype was counted ten times or more. The chain links TRBV9 to TRBJ1-5; no clear D. This CDR3 region has 16 residues. V lost 4 bases, J lost 1 base, and 15 bases lay in between. Germline CDR1 reads SGDLS; CDR2 reads YYNGEE. CDR3 sequence: CASSLDPGGSNQPQHF. The DNA for the CDR3 is TGTGCCAGCAGCCTGGACCCGGGAGGCAGCAATCAGCCCCAGCATTTT.

This clonotype was seen at least ten times. The chain carries TRBV9 and TRBJ1-3; the D is unclear. The V end lost 3 bases, the J end lost 0 bases, and 4 bases lay between the germline ends. This CDR3 is 13 amino acids long. CDR1 and CDR2 from the germline V gene are SGDLS and YYNGEE. CDR3 region: CASSDSSGNTIYF. The DNA for the CDR3 is TGTGCCAGCAGCGACAGCTCTGGAAACACCATATATTTT.

This clonotype came up once. The chain employs TRBV9 and TRBJ1-2, with 7 bases identical to TRBD1. In germline, CDR1 is SGDLS, CDR2 YYNGEE. The ends lost 6 bases at V and 4 bases at J; junction bases unmatched: 12. The CDR3 spans 15 residues. CDR3 sequence: CASTARTGVAYGYTF. For the CDR3, the DNA is TGTGCCAGCACCGCCCGTACAGGGGTCGCCTATGGCTACACCTTC.

There are many counts of this clonotype. This sequence joins TRBV9 and TRBJ2-3; weak D call: TRBD1 (6 bases). In germline, CDR1 is SGDLS, CDR2 YYNGEE. The CDR3 consists of 13 residues. Between the trimmed V and J ends, which lost 4 bases and 6 bases, there was a span of 12 bases. The DNA of the CDR3 is TGTGCCAGCAGCATACAGGGCGCGGATACGCAGTATTTT. Translated: CASSIQGADTQYF.

This clonotype was seen many times. This chain uses TRBV5-7 with TRBJ2-3; 10 bases line up with TRBD2. TRBV5-7 is an ORF; its function is uncertain. J gave up 2 bases and V 4 bases, and 10 bases lay outside the gene matches. There are 17 residues in the CDR3. The CDR3 spells CASSPAWTSGYTDTQYF. As DNA, the CDR3 is TGTGCCAGCAGCCCGGCCTGGACTAGCGGTTACACAGATACGCAGTATTTT.

The V call is TRBV9, the J call TRBJ2-7; D tentatively reads TRBD1 or TRBD2 (5 bases each). The V gene lost 4 bases and the J gene lost 0 bases, with 14 bases spanning the gap. This CDR3 contains 15 residues. Germline CDR1 SGDLS, CDR2 YYNGEE. CDR3 protein: CASSPDEGSSYEQYF. The CDR3, as DNA: TGTGCCAGCAGCCCAGACGAGGGGAGCTCCTACGAGCAGTACTTC.

This clonotype was counted ten times or more. This sequence joins TRBV9 and TRBJ1-2; D not resolved. The CDR3 sequence is 14 residues long. The V gene lost 2 bases and the J gene lost 8 bases, with 16 bases spanning the gap. Germline V gene data show CDR1 as SGDLS and CDR2 as YYNGEE. The CDR3 DNA reads TGTGCCAGCAGCGTGTCAGGCCTGATGGGGGGCTACACCTTC. It is translated as CASSVSGLMGGYTF.

In its sample, this clonotype was seen many times. J is TRBJ2-7 and V is TRBV9; D is ambiguous. Germline V gene sequence: CDR1 SGDLS, CDR2 YYNGEE. The germline V and J ends were trimmed by 0 bases and 3 bases, with 10 bases remaining between them. The CDR3 loop spans 14 amino acids. CDR3: CASSVGVGNYEQYF. CDR3 DNA: TGTGCCAGCAGCGTAGGAGTCGGTAACTACGAGCAGTACTTC.